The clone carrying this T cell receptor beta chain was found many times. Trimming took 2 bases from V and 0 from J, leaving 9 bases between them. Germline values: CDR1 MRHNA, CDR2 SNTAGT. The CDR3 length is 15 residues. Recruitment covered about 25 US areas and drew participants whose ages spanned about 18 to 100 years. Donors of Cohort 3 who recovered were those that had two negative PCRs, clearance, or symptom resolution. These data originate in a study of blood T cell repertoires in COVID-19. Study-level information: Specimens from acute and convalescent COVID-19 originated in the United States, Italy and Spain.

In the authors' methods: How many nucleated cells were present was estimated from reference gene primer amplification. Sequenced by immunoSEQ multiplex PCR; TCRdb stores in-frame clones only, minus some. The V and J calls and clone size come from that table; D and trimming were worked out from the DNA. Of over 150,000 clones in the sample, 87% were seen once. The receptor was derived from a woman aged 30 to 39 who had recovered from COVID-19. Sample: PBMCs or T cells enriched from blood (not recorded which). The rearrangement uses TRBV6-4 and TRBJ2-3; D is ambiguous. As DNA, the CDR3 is TGTGCCAGCAGTGACCATCCGACTAGCACAGATACGCAGTATTTT. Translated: CASSDHPTSTDTQYF.